A single sample gave rise to the 32 T cell receptor beta chains below, sequenced in a study of blood T cell repertoires in COVID-19. Measured with immunoSEQ multiplex PCR; TCRdb has only the in-frame clones, and not every one. There are around 400,000 clones in the sample; about 89% occur only once, and about 2.5% lies in the top ten. Sequencing was carried out using peripheral blood. These receptor sequences come from a woman aged 60 to 75 with COVID-19, enrolled during active disease.

This rearrangement joins TRBV5-1 to TRBJ2-1; the D is unclear. Deletions cut 3 bases from V and 2 bases from J, with 12 bases between. CDR3 size: 15 residues. Germline CDR1 SGHRS, CDR2 YFSETQ. CDR3 DNA sequence: TGCGCCAGCAGCTCCCTGGAGCGACCCTACAATGAGCAGTTCTTC. Its translation: CASSSLERPYNEQFF.

The chain carries TRBV3-1 (or the pseudogene TRBV3-2) and TRBJ2-3; TRBD1 agrees at 8 bases. Trimming cost V 4 bases and J 8 bases; bases outside gene matches: 5. CDR1 and CDR2 (germline): LGHDT, YNNKEL (reference sequence). The CDR3 spans 13 residues. The CDR3 DNA sequence: TGTGCCAGCAGCCTTGGACAGGGCCTTACGCAGTATTTT. Amino acid sequence: CASSLGQGLTQYF.

In nucleotides, the CDR3 is TGTGCCAGCAGCCGAGCGGGGTCGAACACCGGGGAGCTGTTTTTT. Amino acid sequence: CASSRAGSNTGELFF. The gene calls are TRBV5-4 and TRBJ2-2; 7 bases are shared with TRBD2. Germline V gene data show CDR1 as SGHNT and CDR2 as YYREEE (reference sequence). Trimming took 4 bases from V and 0 from J; bases not matched to a gene: 3. CDR3 size: 15 residues.

The chain combines TRBV19 with TRBJ1-2, with 8 bases that match TRBD1. This CDR3 is built from 15 residues. V trimming: 0 bases; J trimming: 8 bases; junction bases outside the gene matches: 8. Germline V gene data show CDR1 as LNHDA and CDR2 as SQIVND (reference sequence). CDR3 bases: TGTGCCAGTAGTATAGATCGAACAGGGGGAAACGGCTACACCTTC. Protein: CASSIDRTGGNGYTF. Full variable domain (remainder filled in from reference TRBV19 and TRBJ1-2): DGGITQSPKYLFRKEGQNVTLSCEQNLNHDAMYWYRQDPGQGLRLIYYSQIVNDFQKGDIAEGYSVSREKKESFPLTVTSAQKNPTAFYLCASSIDRTGGNGYTFGSGTRLTVV.

This clone was counted once. V gene TRBV3-1 (or the pseudogene TRBV3-2) combines with J gene TRBJ2-1, with D perhaps matching TRBD1 (5 bases). Between the trimmed V and J ends, which lost 1 base and 3 bases, there was a span of 10 bases. Germline V gene data show CDR1 as LGHDT and CDR2 as YNNKEL (reference sequence). The CDR3 extends over 15 amino acids. CDR3 loop: CASSQGTPNYNEQFF. CDR3 in DNA: TGTGCCAGCAGCCAAGGGACACCTAACTACAATGAGCAGTTCTTC.

The chain links TRBV7-8 to TRBJ1-1; D not certain. The V end lost 5 bases, the J end lost 7 bases, and 11 bases lay between the germline ends. In germline, CDR1 is SGHVS, CDR2 FQNEAQ. The CDR3 runs 12 residues. The CDR3, as DNA: TGTGCCAGCAGCCTCGACACGAATGAAGCTTTCTTT. Protein sequence: CASSLDTNEAFF.

The genes are TRBV27 and TRBJ2-1, with 7 bases that match TRBD2. CDR3 length equals 14 residues. V dropped 6 bases and J dropped 3; count of bases not matched to a gene: 5. Per the germline V gene, CDR1 is MNHEY and CDR2 is SMNVEV (reference sequence). CDR3 DNA: TGTGCCAGCAGCCCGGGGGGAAACTACAATGAGCAGTTCTTC. It is translated as CASSPGGNYNEQFF.

This sequence joins TRBV11-3 and TRBJ2-1; no definite D call. The CDR3 has 12 amino acids. V was trimmed by 1 base and J by 9 bases, leaving 7 bases between them. Germline V gene sequence: CDR1 SGHNT, CDR2 YENEEA. CDR3 protein: CASSLGVGEQFF. CDR3 nucleotides: TGTGCCAGCAGCTTAGGAGTCGGTGAGCAGTTCTTC.

The chain links TRBV7-9 to TRBJ1-1; D gene ambiguous. The V end lost 0 bases, the J end lost 1 base, and 9 bases lay between the germline ends. Germline values: CDR1 SEHNR, CDR2 FQNEAQ (reference sequence). The CDR3 runs 15 residues. This CDR3 is CASSLAQSENTEAFF. The CDR3 region has the DNA TGTGCCAGCAGCTTAGCGCAGTCAGAGAACACTGAAGCTTTCTTT.

The rearrangement links TRBV9 to TRBJ2-5; 8 nucleotides agree with TRBD1. This CDR3 has 14 residues. Germline V CDR1 and CDR2: SGDLS, YYNGEE. J lost 5 bases, V lost 3 bases, and 6 bases had no gene match. Here the CDR3 reads CASSAWTGSETQYF. As DNA, the CDR3 is TGTGCCAGCAGCGCCTGGACAGGGTCGGAGACCCAGTACTTC.

This clone was observed a handful of times. The chain is built from TRBV4-1 and TRBJ1-5; 10 bases line up with TRBD1. Germline lookup yields CDR1 MGHRA and CDR2 YSYEKL. Germline trimming cut 1 base from V and 4 bases from J; bases unmatched to any gene: 1. The CDR3 contains 15 residues. The CDR3 here is CASSQGTGGNQPQHF. The CDR3 DNA is TGCGCCAGCAGCCAAGGGACAGGGGGAAATCAGCCCCAGCATTTT.

This clone appeared a few times. The gene calls are TRBV6-1 and TRBJ1-4; 9 positions agree with TRBD1. The CDR3 sequence is 16 residues long. V was pared by 4 bases and J by 8 bases, with 11 bases of the junction left unmatched. Per germline, CDR1 MNHNS and CDR2 SASEGT. This chain's CDR3 is CASSVTGTGRGEKLFF. Written as DNA, the CDR3 is TGTGCCAGCAGTGTGACCGGGACAGGGAGAGGCGAAAAACTGTTTTTT.

The DNA for the CDR3 is TGCGCCAGCAGCTTGACAGGGGCCGGAGCTTTCTTT. It is translated as CASSLTGAGAFF. The chain links TRBV5-1 to TRBJ1-1; TRBD1 aligns across 7 bases. There are 12 residues in the CDR3. V was pared by 1 base and J by 10 bases, with 4 bases of the junction left unmatched. CDR1 is SGHRS, CDR2 YFSETQ, per germline. The full variable domain, with the rest looked up from reference TRBV5-1 and TRBJ1-1, is KAGVTQTPRYLIKTRGQQVTLSCSPISGHRSVSWYQQTPGQGLQFLFEYFSETQRNKGNFPGRFSGRQFSNSRSEMNVSTLELGDSALYLCASSLTGAGAFFGQGTRLTVV.

The chain is built from TRBV7-3 and TRBJ2-1, with 8 positions matching TRBD2. J lost 8 bases, V lost 3 bases, and 9 bases had no gene match. This CDR3 region has 15 residues. CDR1 and CDR2 (germline): SGHTA, FQGTGA. CDR3 sequence reads: CASSFVGGAAYEQFF. The CDR3 DNA is TGTGCCAGCAGCTTCGTCGGGGGGGCCGCATATGAGCAGTTCTTC.

The rearrangement joins TRBV5-4 to TRBJ2-5, with TRBD1 matching over 7 bases. Germline V gene lookup returns CDR1 SGHNT and CDR2 YYREEE (reference sequence). CDR3 size: 14 residues. J was trimmed by 2 bases and V by 4 bases; bases with no gene match: 5. The CDR3 here is CASSLPGQQETQYF. In nucleotides, the CDR3 is TGTGCCAGCAGCCTCCCGGGACAGCAAGAGACCCAGTACTTC. Based on the CDR3 plus reference TRBV5-4 and TRBJ2-5, the full variable domain is ETGVTQSPTHLIKTRGQQVTLRCSSQSGHNTVSWYQQALGQGPQFIFQYYREEENGRGNFPPRFSGLQFPNYSSELNVNALELDDSALYLCASSLPGQQETQYFGPGTRLLVL.

This sequence joins TRBV11-3 and TRBJ2-2; a weak D match, TRBD1 (5 bases). Between the trimmed V and J ends, which lost 5 bases and 5 bases, there was a span of 12 bases. Germline V gene data show CDR1 as SGHNT and CDR2 as YENEEA. The CDR3 length is 14 residues. The CDR3 nucleotides read TGTGCCAGCAGCGAAGGGGTTGGAACCGGGGAGCTGTTTTTT. It yields the protein CASSEGVGTGELFF.

This clone was observed a handful of times. V is TRBV27 and J is TRBJ1-2, with no clear D. Germline CDR1 MNHEY, CDR2 SMNVEV (reference sequence). The germline V and J ends were trimmed by 1 base and 5 bases, with 20 bases remaining between them. This CDR3 comprises 17 residues. The CDR3 region has the DNA TGTGCCAGCAGTTTATACGGGGAATCGGCCGTTCGTTATGGCTACACCTTC. It specifies CASSLYGESAVRYGYTF.

J is TRBJ2-3 and V is TRBV4-2; 13 bases align to TRBD2. V gave up 4 bases and J gave up 1 base; unmatched junction bases: 5. CDR1 and CDR2 from the germline V gene are LGHNA and YNFKEQ. The CDR3 spans 17 residues. CDR3 sequence (DNA): TGTGCCAGCAGCCCCTCGGGGACTAGCGGGGGCACAGATACGCAGTATTTT. Translation: CASSPSGTSGGTDTQYF.

This clone was counted a single time. This CDR3 is also generated by other DNA sequences in the sample. The chain joins TRBV15 to TRBJ2-1, with a possible D match to TRBD2 (7 bases). The germline V gene has CDR1 LNHNV and CDR2 YYDKDF (reference sequence). This CDR3 has 15 residues. V lost 3 bases and J lost 0, with 9 bases in between. The CDR3 loop reads CATSRGGASYNEQFF. The CDR3 region has the DNA TGTGCCACCAGCAGGGGGGGGGCCTCCTACAATGAGCAGTTCTTC.

This rearrangement joins TRBV5-4 to TRBJ1-4; D gene ambiguous. Trimming took off 2 bases at V and 4 bases at J, with 9 bases between the two ends. Germline V lookup: CDR1 SGHNT, CDR2 YYREEE (reference sequence). The CDR3 loop spans 14 amino acids. CDR3 DNA: TGTGCCAGCAGCTTTGGCCAGGATAATGAAAAACTGTTTTTT. This gives the protein CASSFGQDNEKLFF.

This clone has a handful of counts. This chain joins TRBV19 and TRBJ1-6; D might be TRBD1 (6 bases). V lost 6 bases and J 2 bases, leaving 11 bases between the germline ends. Germline CDR1 is LNHDA and CDR2 is SQIVND (reference sequence). There are 15 residues in the CDR3. CDR3 nucleotide sequence: TGTGCCAGTAGCACTGACAGGCCCTATAATTCACCCCTCCACTTT. As protein: CASSTDRPYNSPLHF.

The chain is built from TRBV4-1 and TRBJ2-7, with unresolved D. V lost 1 base and J 2 bases, leaving 12 bases between the germline ends. Germline-derived CDR1 and CDR2 are MGHRA and YSYEKL. The CDR3 is made up of 15 amino acids. The CDR3 sequence is CASSQVLAGTYEQYF. For the CDR3, the DNA is TGCGCCAGCAGCCAAGTTCTGGCAGGAACCTACGAGCAGTACTTC.

Ten or more counts support this clone. The rearrangement joins TRBV9 to TRBJ1-2; TRBD1 matches at 9 bases. This CDR3 is 15 amino acids long. CDR1 is SGDLS and CDR2 is YYNGEE in the germline V gene. After removal of 0 bases from V and 2 bases from J, the junction contained 2 bases not matched to a gene. DNA for the CDR3: TGTGCCAGCAGCGTAGTGGACAGGGGAAACTATGGCTACACCTTC. Protein product: CASSVVDRGNYGYTF.

The rearrangement uses TRBV6-5 and TRBJ2-7, with a possible D match to TRBD2 (6 bases). Looked up from germline, CDR1 is MNHEY and CDR2 is SVGAGI. Trimming shortened V by 7 bases and J by 0 bases, and 13 bases separated the two germline ends. This CDR3 is 14 amino acids long. The CDR3 nucleotides read TGTGCCAGCACCCGGGGGATCTCCTCCTACGAGCAGTACTTC. It encodes CASTRGISSYEQYF.

J is TRBJ1-2 and V is TRBV5-4; the D is unclear. The CDR3 spans 15 residues. Germline loops: CDR1 SGHNT, CDR2 YYREEE (reference sequence). The ends were cut back, 0 bases at V and 8 bases at J, with 17 bases in the middle. CDR3 loop: CASSLGGGLHWGYTF. The CDR3 DNA sequence: TGTGCCAGCAGCTTGGGAGGCGGCCTGCATTGGGGCTACACCTTC.

The V call is TRBV5-1, the J call TRBJ2-3, with D uncertain. The CDR3 totals 13 residues. Trimming shortened V by 2 bases and J by 9 bases, and 13 bases separated the two germline ends. Germline CDR1 SGHRS, CDR2 YFSETQ. The CDR3 region is CASSFGDPETQYF. Written as DNA, the CDR3 is TGCGCCAGCAGCTTTGGTGACCCGGAGACGCAGTATTTT.

The gene calls are TRBV5-1 and TRBJ2-2; D is possibly TRBD2 (5 bases). CDR3 length equals 14 residues. Germline loops: CDR1 SGHRS, CDR2 YFSETQ. Between the trimmed V and J ends, which lost 1 base and 6 bases, there was a span of 10 bases. This chain's CDR3 is CASSLSVRAGELFF. The DNA for the CDR3 is TGCGCCAGCAGCTTGTCAGTGAGGGCCGGGGAGCTGTTTTTT. Combining the CDR3 with reference TRBV5-1 and TRBJ2-2 gives the whole variable domain KAGVTQTPRYLIKTRGQQVTLSCSPISGHRSVSWYQQTPGQGLQFLFEYFSETQRNKGNFPGRFSGRQFSNSRSEMNVSTLELGDSALYLCASSLSVRAGELFFGEGSRLTVL.

V and J are TRBV5-1 and TRBJ2-2; D is possibly TRBD2 (5 bases). Trimming removed 6 bases at V and 6 bases at J, with 21 bases between. This CDR3 has 16 residues. Germline V gene lookup returns CDR1 SGHRS and CDR2 YFSETQ. The CDR3, as DNA: TGCGCCAGCACCCCTAGAGGGCCGGTGAATCCCGGGGAGCTGTTTTTT. As protein: CASTPRGPVNPGELFF.

This clone has only a few counts. V and J are TRBV18 and TRBJ1-6, with a weak D call TRBD1 (5 bases). The CDR3 runs to 15 residues. Germline V gives CDR1 KGHSH, CDR2 LQKENI. The V end was cut by 1 base, the J end by 8 bases, with 12 bases between. The CDR3 region has the DNA TGTGCCAGCTCACCACAGGGAGGGGACGATTCACCCCTCCACTTT. It specifies CASSPQGGDDSPLHF.

There are a few counts of this clone. The chain joins TRBV5-6 to TRBJ1-5; maybe TRBD1 (5 bases). Germline V lookup: CDR1 SGHDT, CDR2 YYEEEE. This CDR3 contains 16 residues. Trimming cost V 5 bases and J 3 bases, with 18 bases left between them. The CDR3 region has the DNA TGTGCCAGCAGTTTAAAGGGGCAGGGCCTCAATCAGCCCCAGCATTTT. It is translated as CASSLKGQGLNQPQHF.

The chain links TRBV5-4 to TRBJ1-1; TRBD1 aligns across 7 bases. Germline V gives CDR1 SGHNT, CDR2 YYREEE (reference sequence). V shed 5 bases and J 0 bases; nucleotides not matched to a gene: 1. The CDR3 has 13 residues. CDR3 coding DNA: TGTGCCAGCAGGACAGGGCTGAACACTGAAGCTTTCTTT. Protein sequence: CASRTGLNTEAFF.

CDR3 protein: CASSLYEPDREYYAFF. As DNA, the CDR3 is TGTGCCAGCAGTTTATATGAGCCCGACAGGGAATACTATGCTTTCTTT. The chain links TRBV27 to TRBJ1-1, with 7 bases that match TRBD1. Germline V lookup: CDR1 MNHEY, CDR2 SMNVEV (reference sequence). Trimming at V came to 1 base and at J to 11 bases, leaving 16 bases not matched to a gene. CDR3 size: 16 residues.